This T cell receptor (beta chain) originates from a study of metastatic and nonmetastatic thyroid tumors. Across the whole study: Repertoires of blood and of tissue (tumor or nodule) from malignant and benign thyroid patients were compared. Study results and caveats: Reported TCR beta diversity, measured in blood and tumor, was significantly higher for malignant thyroid tumors than for benign nodules.

The CDR3 is made up of 14 amino acids. Trimming at V came to 8 bases and at J to 5 bases, leaving 4 bases not matched to a gene. The germline gives CDR1 WSHSY, CDR2 SAAADI. Authors' methods: The distant-metastasis classifier for papillary thyroid cancer was built from CDR3 differences across clinicopathological groups. TCRdb reassembled clones from the PCR reads with MiXCR. V and J calls and clone size were set by TCRdb, not the authors. The sample has over 25,000 clones; roughly 15% are singletons. Nobody among the patients had been given any treatment before thyroid surgery. This clone has a count of ten or more. Antigen: not known.

This chain joins TRBV10-2 and TRBJ2-5, with TRBD2 matching 14 bases. This TCR came from a female donor with papillary thyroid cancer or a benign thyroid nodule (not recorded which). Some clones in this sample may be carry-over from other donors' samples. The sequenced sample consisted of blood. The CDR3 loop is CASFRLAGGETQYF. The CDR3 DNA sequence: TGCGCCAGCTTTCGACTAGCGGGAGGGGAGACCCAGTACTTC.